The next 20 T cell receptor beta chains were all read from a single sample in a study of response to subunit inactivated influenza vaccine. TCRdb called the RT-PCR reads again in MiXCR, with one record for every CDR3 protein. The data hold approximately 570,000 distinct CDR3 sequences, with 7.6% observed a single time. The sample was PBMCs from blood, taken less than 30 months after vaccination. Every receptor here comes from a man between 50 and 70 years old who received an inactivated influenza vaccine.

The sample holds many counts of this clonotype. This chain connects TRBV10-3 to TRBJ2-3; no reliable D call. The CDR3 is 13 amino acids. V shed 3 bases and J shed 0 bases, with 4 bases lying between them. Germline V gene sequence: CDR1 ENHRY, CDR2 SYGVKD. The chain's CDR3 is CAISDLSTDTQYF. The CDR3 DNA reads TGTGCCATCAGTGACCTTAGCACAGATACGCAGTATTTT.

The table lists this clonotype with a few counts. The V gene is TRBV4-2, the J gene TRBJ1-1, with D unclear. Between the trimmed V and J ends, which lost 2 bases and 1 base, there was a span of 5 bases. Per germline, CDR1 LGHNA and CDR2 YNFKEQ. This CDR3 region has 13 residues. The CDR3 spells CASSQLKNTEAFF. The CDR3 nucleotides read TGTGCCAGCAGCCAACTCAAGAACACTGAAGCTTTCTTT.

This clonotype was counted between two and nine times. The genes are TRBV12-3 or TRBV12-4 and TRBJ1-1; D remains unclear. The CDR3 consists of 14 residues. Trimming took off 5 bases at V and 4 bases at J, with 14 bases between the two ends. DNA for the CDR3: TGTGCCAGCAGTCAGATGGGTCTGTCCACTGAAGCTTTCTTT. The encoded protein is CASSQMGLSTEAFF.

This clonotype has more than one count but fewer than ten. The chain carries TRBV4-3 and TRBJ2-2; 11 nucleotides agree with TRBD2. V lost 4 bases to trimming and J lost 1 base; unmatched junction nucleotides: 5. The CDR3 length is 17 residues. The germline CDR1 and CDR2 sequences are LGHNA and YSLEER. In DNA, the CDR3 is TGCGCCAGCAGCCCTCGACTAGCGGGACTGAACACCGGGGAGCTGTTTTTT. It encodes CASSPRLAGLNTGELFF.

The rearrangement joins TRBV7-8 to TRBJ2-7; 8 bases are a match to TRBD2. In germline, CDR1 is SGHVS, CDR2 FQNEAQ. The CDR3 spans 13 residues. The V gene end was trimmed by 3 bases and the J gene end by 4 bases; junction bases not matched to a gene: 2. The CDR3 reads CASSFQRGYEQYF. CDR3 in DNA: TGTGCCAGCAGCTTCCAGCGGGGGTACGAGCAGTACTTC.

This clonotype was counted only a few times. DNA for the CDR3: TGTGCCACCAGTGATGGGGGAATGCCCTACAATGAGCAGTTCTTC. Its protein is CATSDGGMPYNEQFF. The rearrangement uses TRBV24-1 and TRBJ2-1; D possibly matches TRBD1 or TRBD2 (5 bases each). Between the trimmed V and J ends, which lost 3 bases and 2 bases, there was a span of 10 bases. The germline gives CDR1 KGHDR, CDR2 SFDVKD. The CDR3 is 15 residues long.

This clonotype has at least ten counts. The V and J genes are TRBV28 and TRBJ2-5; D is ambiguous. Trimming pared 1 base from V and 5 bases from J, leaving 11 bases between. The CDR3 is 14 residues long. Germline V lookup: CDR1 MDHEN, CDR2 SYDVKM. The chain's CDR3 is CASSLSVGSETQYF. In DNA, the CDR3 is TGTGCCAGCAGTTTATCCGTCGGATCCGAGACCCAGTACTTC.

This clonotype was recorded many times. The gene calls are TRBV11-3 and TRBJ2-2, with 10 bases that match TRBD2. Germline loops: CDR1 SGHNT, CDR2 YENEEA. CDR3 length: 18 amino acids. Unmatched junction bases numbered 14, after V lost 3 bases and J lost 7 bases. This CDR3 reads CASSFGASGSFVGGELFF. The CDR3 DNA reads as TGTGCCAGCAGCTTTGGGGCTAGCGGGAGTTTTGTCGGCGGGGAGCTGTTTTTT.

The sample holds many counts of this clonotype. The chain recombines TRBV20-1 with TRBJ2-1, with 15 bases fitting TRBD2. The CDR3 length is 15 residues. Trimming at V came to 0 bases and at J to 9 bases, leaving 3 bases not matched to a gene. The V gene's germline CDR1 is DFQATT and CDR2 SNEGSKA (reference sequence). This CDR3 is CSAREPGLAGGEQFF. The CDR3 DNA sequence: TGCAGTGCTAGAGAACCGGGACTAGCGGGAGGTGAGCAGTTCTTC.

The chain employs TRBV7-2 and TRBJ1-2; 7 bases agree with TRBD1. Unmatched junction bases numbered 14, after V lost 6 bases and J lost 4 bases. CDR3 length equals 16 residues. CDR1 and CDR2 (germline): SGHTA, FQGNSA. CDR3 amino acids: CASSLGGSGQSYGYTF. DNA for the CDR3: TGTGCCAGCAGTTTGGGTGGGTCGGGACAGAGCTATGGCTACACCTTC.

This clonotype has a handful of counts. V usage is TRBV29-1 and J usage is TRBJ2-1, with 8 bases that match TRBD2. Per germline, CDR1 SQVTM and CDR2 ANQGSEA. V gave up 6 bases and J gave up 4 bases; unmatched junction bases: 8. The CDR3 totals 14 residues. The chain's CDR3 is CSVKTGGIYNEQFF. CDR3 DNA sequence: TGCAGCGTAAAGACGGGAGGGATTTACAATGAGCAGTTCTTC.

The sample holds a few counts of this clonotype. The V call is TRBV4-3, the J call TRBJ2-5; D ambiguous. Germline CDR1 and CDR2: LGHNA and YSLEER. The V and J ends lost 0 bases and 0 bases respectively, with 8 bases between them. CDR3 length: 15 amino acids. CDR3 DNA: TGCGCCAGCAGCCAAGATATGGCAGACCAAGAGACCCAGTACTTC. Its protein is CASSQDMADQETQYF.

This clonotype was seen a few times. The rearrangement uses TRBV12-3 or TRBV12-4 and TRBJ2-5; D call uncertain. Trimming left V 3 bases short and J 1 base short, with 9 bases between. The CDR3 is 14 residues long. CDR3 region: CASSFDGFQETQYF. In nucleotides, the CDR3 is TGTGCCAGCAGTTTCGACGGTTTCCAAGAGACCCAGTACTTC.

V and J are TRBV28 and TRBJ2-1; the match to TRBD1 covers 8 bases. This CDR3 region has 16 residues. CDR1 is MDHEN and CDR2 is SYDVKM in the germline V gene. J lost 7 bases, V lost 6 bases, and 14 bases had no gene match. CDR3: CASRGNQGARSNEQFF. CDR3 sequence (DNA): TGTGCCAGCAGGGGGAACCAGGGGGCTCGCTCGAATGAGCAGTTCTTC.

This clonotype was recorded at least ten times. The genes are TRBV12-3 or TRBV12-4 and TRBJ2-3; TRBD2 matches 11 bases. V dropped 3 bases and J dropped 1; count of bases not matched to a gene: 0. The CDR3 covers 15 residues. Here the CDR3 reads CASSFSGGGTDTQYF. DNA of the CDR3: TGTGCCAGCAGTTTTAGCGGGGGGGGCACAGATACGCAGTATTTT.

The chain combines TRBV6-5 with TRBJ1-2; tentatively, D is TRBD1 (6 bases). There are 15 residues in the CDR3. V gave up 4 bases and J gave up 5 bases, with 17 bases separating them. CDR1 is MNHEY, CDR2 SVGAGI, per germline. CDR3 sequence (DNA): TGTGCCAGCAGTTCTAACAGGGACGGAGCTTATGGCTACACCTTC. It is translated as CASSSNRDGAYGYTF.

At least ten counts were recorded for this clonotype. The V and J genes are TRBV5-1 and TRBJ2-7; D not certain. V lost 5 bases, J lost 3 bases, and 12 bases lay in between. The CDR3 has 13 amino acids. Germline V CDR1 and CDR2: SGHRS, YFSETQ. In nucleotides, the CDR3 is TGCGCCAGCAGAGAGAACCATTTCTACGAGCAGTACTTC. Translating gives CASRENHFYEQYF.

This clonotype was seen at least ten times. This chain links TRBV7-8 with TRBJ1-3, with D unclear. CDR3 length: 13 residues. The V end lost 1 base, the J end lost 5 bases, and 6 bases lay between the germline ends. CDR1 and CDR2 from the germline V gene are SGHVS and FQNEAQ. As DNA, the CDR3 is TGTGCCAGCAGCTTAGGGCCCCGAAACACCATATATTTT. This codes for CASSLGPRNTIYF.

This rearrangement joins TRBV3-1 to TRBJ2-7; no definite D call. Germline CDR1 reads LGHDT; CDR2 reads YNNKEL (reference sequence). Trimming removed 2 bases at V and 3 bases at J, with 20 bases between. CDR3 length: 17 residues. The CDR3 here is CASSQSAGWQSIYEQYF. The CDR3 DNA reads as TGTGCCAGCAGCCAATCCGCCGGGTGGCAGTCGATCTACGAGCAGTACTTC.

This clonotype was seen repeatedly, ten times or more. V gene TRBV12-3 or TRBV12-4 combines with J gene TRBJ2-2; 12 nucleotides line up with TRBD1. This CDR3 is 15 amino acids long. Germline trimming cut 5 bases from V and 4 bases from J; bases unmatched to any gene: 2. The chain's CDR3 is CASSPGQGATGELFF. In DNA, the CDR3 is TGTGCCAGCAGTCCGGGACAGGGGGCCACCGGGGAGCTGTTTTTT.